This section outlines one T cell receptor beta chain sequence together with its context. This clone was detected a few times. What antigen it recognizes has not been identified. No base quality information exists; no much larger clone differs at one position. The sample originates from a study of blood T cell repertoires in COVID-19 (TCRdb year 2020). A note on the overall study: The collaborator samples originated in the United States, Italy and Spain and spanned the acute and convalescent phases of COVID-19. The material from the prospective study consisted of cDNA or gDNA derived from T cells, B-cell-depleted T cells, or PBMCs. The dataset comprised deeply sampled blood TCRbeta repertoires from subjects exposed to, actively infected with, or recovered from COVID-19. The repertoires were made available in a free public database intended to serve as a resource for research on the immune response to SARS-CoV-2. Samples came from the ongoing ImmuneRACE study (first 160 participants) plus 1,254 subjects from 6 global collaborators. The sample metadata nearly always contained a de-identified subject ID, COVID-19 status, age in years and sex. HLA class I and class II types, where available, came from metadata supplied by the sample provider rather than from assay-based typing.

TCRbeta CDR3 regions were amplified from genomic DNA by means of the immunoSEQ Assay, a bias-controlled multiplex PCR. On the authors' methods: Nucleated cell counts per sample were estimated from amplification of reference gene primers within the assay. To quantify the absolute abundance of each unique TCRbeta CDR3 rearrangement, sequence reads were collapsed and filtered. For each sample, productive Simpson clonality was calculated as the square root of Simpson's diversity index across productive rearrangements. TCRdb provides this immuneACCESS table in a form limited to in-frame rearrangements. Some clones are lacking; in checked studies, under half of them reflect an unresolved V gene, and why the rest are absent is not known. V, J and clone size derive from that table, while D and trimming were established from the DNA sequence. The sample contains about 200,000 clones, 65% to 85% of them found a single time. The ten biggest clones cover 9.5% to 15% of the sample.

Each collaborating institution followed its own protocols to collect whole blood in K2EDTA tubes. For TCRbeta analysis, collaborators shipped samples in one of three forms: frozen whole blood, isolated PBMCs, or DNA extracted from either of those sample types. Results the study describes overall, beyond this receptor: Clinical and demographic metadata were provided uncurated, with the amount varying by source and participant.

Measured from the cysteine to the phenylalanine, the CDR3 is 15 residues long. Only CDR3 DNA remains: 45 bases, in frame from the first base. Trimming removed 9 bases from V and 8 bases from J; the gene matches leave 15 bases unexplained. CDR1 KGHDR and CDR2 SFDVKD are derived from the germline V gene. This clonotype was obtained from a human donor in a cohort sampled during active COVID-19. Source material: peripheral blood. In this chain, TRBV24-1 is recombined with TRBJ1-1, with 9 middle bases fitting TRBD1. For the CDR3, the sequence is CATAPGGQGNLEAFF. The base sequence is TGTGCCACCGCCCCGGGGGGACAGGGAAATTTGGAAGCTTTCTTT.